This TCR beta chain was found in a study of blood T cell repertoires in COVID-19. Across the study: The United States, Italy and Spain were the sources of the acute and convalescent COVID-19 samples. The analysed material was cDNA or gDNA that came from T cells, B-cell-depleted T cells, or PBMCs.

CDR3 length: 14 amino acids. In germline, CDR1 is SNHLY, CDR2 FYNNEI. Trimming shortened V by 7 bases and J by 2 bases, and 12 bases separated the two germline ends. A COVID-19 case was met by exposed participants within 2 weeks before study entry. Authors' processing steps: It was from reference gene primer amplification that nucleated cell counts were estimated. Assay: immunoSEQ multiplex PCR; the TCRdb copy retains only in-frame clones and omits some. V and J calls and clone size are those listed in that table; D and trimming were worked out from the DNA. The profile shows about 280,000 clones, 80% to 85% of them singletons.

The genes are TRBV2 and TRBJ2-1, with a tentative D call TRBD2 (6 bases). The receptor's source is a middle-aged man who had been exposed to COVID-19. The sample was PBMCs or T cells enriched from blood (not recorded which). The CDR3 DNA reads as TGTGCCAGCAAGGAGCGGGCGCCCTACAATGAGCAGTTCTTC. Protein: CASKERAPYNEQFF.